A single sample is the source of the 3 T cell receptor beta chains below, sequenced in a study of blood T cells in healthy people across ages. The authors ran a second PCR of about 7 to 12 cycles using a sample-barcoded 5' primer and a J-beta primer mix. TCRdb re-called the 5' RACE reads with MiXCR, one entry per CDR3 protein. The sample yields over 1,500,000 distinct CDR3 sequences, around 40% seen once. The sequencing sample was made of blood. These receptors originate from a human donor in good health.

Only one count was recorded for this clonotype. The junction does not match germline at one end; this may be a read error. The chain recombines TRBV5-5 with TRBJ2-7; possibly TRBD1 for D (5 bases). CDR3 length: 12 amino acids. Per the germline V gene, CDR1 is SGHKS and CDR2 is YYEKEE (reference sequence). The CDR3 protein is CASSYGAYERYF. CDR3 nucleotide sequence: TGTGCCAGCAGTTATGGGGCCTACGAGCGGTACTTC.

A few counts support this clonotype. V usage is TRBV10-3 and J usage is TRBJ2-3; weak D call: TRBD2 (6 bases). Germline loops: CDR1 ENHRY, CDR2 SYGVKD. The CDR3 has 15 residues. Trimming took 0 bases from V and 3 from J, leaving 10 bases between them. The CDR3 DNA follows: TGTGCCATCAGTGAGTCCGGAGGGACGACAGATACGCAGTATTTT. Its translation is CAISESGGTTDTQYF.

A note on this clonotype: One end of the junction is discordant with germline, which a read error may explain. The chain has TRBV5-1 and TRBJ2-7; no reliable D call. The CDR3 extends over 16 amino acids. Per the germline V gene, CDR1 is SGHRS and CDR2 is YFSETQ. Here the CDR3 DNA reads TGCGCCAGCGGCTTGGGGTGGGAAGCTTACTCCTACGAGCAGTACTTC. It codes for CASGLGWEAYSYEQYF.